This section outlines one T cell receptor (beta chain) sequence together with its context. The antigen is unknown. The CDR3 is made up of 13 amino acids. CDR1 and CDR2 (germline): LGHNA, YSLEER. V was pared by 2 bases and J by 11 bases, with 5 bases of the junction left unmatched. These data come from a study of T cell responses to AZD1222 COVID-19 vaccine. Study-wide results and caveats: In a largely white British group with more females than males, clonal diversity was possibly underestimated. Repertoire sampling was restricted to post-peak T cell response timepoints. At baseline, seropositivity was found in only six or seven AZD1222 recipients. With dominance at 160-218 and 743-854, vaccine-associated CD4 TCRs spanned spike.

This table comes from immunoSEQ multiplex PCR, and its TCRdb copy is limited to in-frame clones, with some not included. The sample records 150,000 or so clones, roughly 90% being singletons. The TCR comes from an adult in good health. The sample consisted of peripheral blood, taken on day 0 of AZD1222 vaccination. The rearrangement uses TRBV4-3 and TRBJ1-4; TRBD1 matches at 7 bases. This CDR3 is CASSQQGTDKLFF. CDR3 nucleotides: TGCGCCAGCAGCCAACAGGGGACAGATAAACTGTTTTTT.